Shown below are 29 T cell receptor beta chains from a single sample sequenced in a study of T cell responses to AZD1222 COVID-19 vaccine. TCRdb keeps only in-frame clones here, not all; method: immunoSEQ multiplex PCR. The repertoire holds about 140,000 clones, just under 95% seen once, with about 5.5% in the top ten. The sequencing used peripheral blood, collected on day 0 of AZD1222 vaccination. All receptors come from an adult in good health.

The chain is built from TRBV14 and TRBJ2-1; D call uncertain. The CDR3 has 15 residues. V was clipped by 0 bases and J by 3 bases, with 9 bases between them. The V gene's germline CDR1 is SGHDN and CDR2 FVKESK. The CDR3 loop is CASSQDHMVYNEQFF. The CDR3 DNA follows: TGTGCCAGCAGCCAAGATCATATGGTCTACAATGAGCAGTTCTTC.

The chain links TRBV2 to TRBJ1-5; 8 positions match TRBD1. Germline V gene data show CDR1 as SNHLY and CDR2 as FYNNEI. Germline trimming cut 6 bases from V and 4 bases from J; bases unmatched to any gene: 8. The CDR3 extends over 15 amino acids. The CDR3 bases are TGTGCCAGCAGGGTAGACAGGGGTAGGAATCAGCCCCAGCATTTT. Residues: CASRVDRGRNQPQHF.

J is TRBJ2-7 and V is TRBV6-5, with D unclear. Trimming took 5 bases from V and 2 from J, leaving 13 bases between them. Germline lookup yields CDR1 MNHEY and CDR2 SVGAGI. The CDR3 totals 14 residues. The CDR3: CASSPRPGTYEQYF. The CDR3 DNA reads TGTGCCAGCAGTCCTCGCCCCGGAACCTACGAGCAGTACTTC.

The chain carries TRBV24-1 and TRBJ1-2; D remains ambiguous. CDR3 size: 13 residues. CDR1 is KGHDR and CDR2 is SFDVKD in the germline V gene. Trimming cost V 3 bases and J 3 bases, with 7 bases left between them. This CDR3 reads CATSDAGDYGYTF. For the CDR3, the DNA is TGTGCCACCAGTGATGCGGGAGACTATGGCTACACCTTC.

The rearrangement joins TRBV19 to TRBJ1-5; D not resolved. V was cut by 3 bases and J by 2 bases, with 11 bases left in between. The CDR3 spans 15 residues. The germline gives CDR1 LNHDA, CDR2 SQIVND (reference sequence). The chain's CDR3 is CASSIWGRRNQPQHF. CDR3 in DNA: TGTGCCAGTAGTATCTGGGGTAGGCGCAATCAGCCCCAGCATTTT.

The chain employs TRBV10-3 and TRBJ2-3; weak D call: TRBD1 (6 bases). The germline V gene has CDR1 ENHRY and CDR2 SYGVKD. The CDR3 has 14 residues. V lost 7 bases, J lost 0 bases, and 11 bases lay in between. The CDR3 bases are TGTGCCATCAAGGCGGACAGTAGCACAGATACGCAGTATTTT. As protein: CAIKADSSTDTQYF.

The rearrangement uses TRBV4-2 and TRBJ2-3; 7 positions match TRBD2. Trimming removed 4 bases from V and 1 base from J; junction bases left unmatched: 8. The CDR3 totals 16 residues. The germline CDR1 and CDR2 sequences are LGHNA and YNFKEQ. The CDR3 nucleotides read TGTGCCAGCAGCCCGTTTGGGGGGGGTGGCACAGATACGCAGTATTTT. Its protein product is CASSPFGGGGTDTQYF.

The chain is built from TRBV6-5 and TRBJ1-2; 7 bases line up with TRBD1. V shed 7 bases, J shed 8 bases, and the junction held 7 bases outside the gene matches. From germline, CDR1 is MNHEY and CDR2 SVGAGI. The CDR3 loop spans 12 amino acids. The CDR3 spells CASIIGGQGYTF. The CDR3 DNA reads TGTGCCAGCATTATAGGGGGCCAGGGCTACACCTTC.

The chain links TRBV6-5 to TRBJ2-7; 9 bases map to TRBD1. Trimming cost V 4 bases and J 1 base; bases outside gene matches: 5. CDR1 is MNHEY and CDR2 is SVGAGI in the germline V gene. This CDR3 region has 15 residues. The CDR3 spells CASSSRQGVSYEQYF. CDR3 nucleotide sequence: TGTGCCAGCAGTTCCCGACAGGGGGTATCCTACGAGCAGTACTTC.

This chain links TRBV7-9 with TRBJ1-6; D unresolved. Germline V lookup: CDR1 SEHNR, CDR2 FQNEAQ (reference sequence). This CDR3 is built from 18 residues. V was clipped by 5 bases and J by 0 bases, with 17 bases between them. CDR3 in amino acids: CASSHHFRLSSYNSPLHF. The CDR3 DNA reads as TGTGCCAGCAGCCACCATTTCCGCCTCAGCTCCTATAATTCACCCCTCCACTTT. The variable domain in full, completed from reference TRBV7-9 and TRBJ1-6, reads DTGVSQNPRHKITKRGQNVTFRCDPISEHNRLYWYRQTLGQGPEFLTYFQNEAQLEKSRLLSDRFSAERPKGSFSTLEIQRTEQGDSAMYLCASSHHFRLSSYNSPLHFGNGTRLTVT.

The chain recombines TRBV5-1 with TRBJ2-1, with TRBD2 matching over 11 bases. The length of the CDR3 is 18 residues. The germline CDR1 and CDR2 sequences are SGHRS and YFSETQ. The J segment lost 3 bases and the V segment lost 6 bases, leaving 14 bases of the junction unmatched. The CDR3 DNA follows: TGCGCCAGCACCACGAACCCTAGCGGGAGGCCGAGCTACAATGAGCAGTTCTTC. Translated: CASTTNPSGRPSYNEQFF.

The V gene is TRBV27, the J gene TRBJ1-2; D perhaps matches TRBD1 (6 bases). V was trimmed by 5 bases and J by 7 bases, leaving 17 bases between them. The CDR3 sequence is 14 residues long. Germline values: CDR1 MNHEY, CDR2 SMNVEV (reference sequence). The CDR3 nucleotides are TGTGCCAGCAGTGCCGGGACAATAGGATTTGGCTACACCTTC. Residues: CASSAGTIGFGYTF.

J is TRBJ2-3 and V is TRBV19; D is unresolved. This CDR3 spans 15 amino acids. V was clipped by 5 bases and J by 2 bases, with 14 bases between them. Germline V gives CDR1 LNHDA, CDR2 SQIVND (reference sequence). The CDR3 sequence: CASSGSPDYTDTQYF. The DNA for the CDR3 is TGTGCCAGTAGTGGGTCCCCGGATTACACAGATACGCAGTATTTT.

The chain couples TRBV5-1 to TRBJ1-2, with 10 positions matching TRBD1. This CDR3 is built from 15 residues. Germline V CDR1 and CDR2: SGHRS, YFSETQ. With 2 bases clipped from V and 7 bases from J, the junction kept 8 bases outside the gene matches. CDR3 nucleotide sequence: TGCGCCAGCAGCTTAGGGACAGGGGAGGCTCGTGGCTACACCTTC. Translation gives CASSLGTGEARGYTF.

The rearrangement uses TRBV6-1 and TRBJ2-3; 7 bases align to TRBD2. Trimming cost V 2 bases and J 2 bases; bases outside gene matches: 16. Germline lookup yields CDR1 MNHNS and CDR2 SASEGT. CDR3 size: 19 residues. DNA for the CDR3: TGTGCCAGCAGTGAATTGGGGGGGAGCGCCTCTTCTAACACAGATACGCAGTATTTT. Its translation: CASSELGGSASSNTDTQYF.

The chain has TRBV14 and TRBJ1-2, with D uncertain. The CDR3 is 13 amino acids. CDR1 is SGHDN, CDR2 FVKESK, per germline. Trimming left V 4 bases short and J 4 bases short, with 10 bases between. The CDR3 DNA sequence: TGTGCCAGCAGCCCCGGGCAGCTCTATGGCTACACCTTC. Protein product: CASSPGQLYGYTF.

V gene TRBV5-4 combines with J gene TRBJ1-2; a possible D gene is TRBD1 (6 bases). Germline assignment: CDR1 SGHNT and CDR2 YYREEE (reference sequence). CDR3 length equals 16 residues. V lost 4 bases and J 6 bases, leaving 22 bases between the germline ends. As DNA, the CDR3 is TGTGCCAGCAGCCCAGGACAGCTCGGGAGGAAGGATGGCTACACCTTC. Translating gives CASSPGQLGRKDGYTF.

The chain joins TRBV27 to TRBJ2-3, with D unclear. Per germline, CDR1 MNHEY and CDR2 SMNVEV (reference sequence). Trimming left V 5 bases short and J 2 bases short, with 5 bases between. This CDR3 has 12 amino acids. This chain's CDR3 is CASSAFTDTQYF. The CDR3 bases are TGTGCCAGCAGTGCATTCACAGATACGCAGTATTTT.

V and J are TRBV2 and TRBJ1-6, with D possibly TRBD1 on 6 matching bases. Germline-derived CDR1 and CDR2 are SNHLY and FYNNEI. This CDR3 region has 15 residues. Trimming took off 6 bases at V and 8 bases at J, with 17 bases between the two ends. This chain's CDR3 is CASRAGQGRYSPLHF. The CDR3 coding sequence is TGTGCCAGCAGGGCGGGGCAGGGGCGTTATTCACCCCTCCACTTT.

The chain joins TRBV3-1 (or the pseudogene TRBV3-2) to TRBJ2-6; perhaps TRBD1 as D (5 bases). CDR3 length: 18 amino acids. Looked up from germline, CDR1 is LGHDT and CDR2 is YNNKEL (reference sequence). V was pared by 2 bases and J by 2 bases, with 16 bases between. The CDR3 nucleotides are TGTGCCAGCAGCCAACTTAATTTGGGGCAGACTGGGGCCAACGTCCTGACTTTC. Protein: CASSQLNLGQTGANVLTF.

The chain joins TRBV6-2 or TRBV6-3 to TRBJ2-3; possibly TRBD1 or TRBD2 for D (5 bases each). V was cut by 6 bases and J by 4 bases, with 14 bases left in between. The CDR3 is 14 amino acids. Germline CDR1 is MNHEY and CDR2 is SVGEGT. CDR3 DNA: TGTGCCAGCAGCGGGACCCTAGGTTCAGATACGCAGTATTTT. This sequence encodes CASSGTLGSDTQYF.

The chain uses TRBV6-1 and TRBJ1-1, with D possibly TRBD1 on 6 matching bases. The CDR3 runs 15 residues. Per germline, CDR1 MNHNS and CDR2 SASEGT. V was shortened by 0 bases and J by 2 bases, with 10 bases between the two germline ends. DNA of the CDR3: TGTGCCAGCAGTGAAGCGAGGACAGATAACACTGAAGCTTTCTTT. Its protein is CASSEARTDNTEAFF.

The J gene is TRBJ1-3, the V gene TRBV5-1, with 9 bases fitting TRBD1. Trimming removed 2 bases from V and 4 bases from J; junction bases left unmatched: 7. Germline loops: CDR1 SGHRS, CDR2 YFSETQ. CDR3 length equals 16 residues. CDR3: CASSFSTGGDGNTIYF. The CDR3 region has the DNA TGCGCCAGCAGCTTTTCAACAGGGGGCGACGGAAACACCATATATTTT.

The chain joins TRBV6-5 to TRBJ1-6; D gene unclear. The CDR3 runs to 14 residues. Trimming stripped 6 bases from V and 0 bases from J, with 6 bases between. The germline V gene has CDR1 MNHEY and CDR2 SVGAGI. In DNA, the CDR3 is TGTGCCAGCAGGCACAACTCCTATAATTCACCCCTCCACTTT. As protein: CASRHNSYNSPLHF.

The V call is TRBV20-1, the J call TRBJ1-2; D is unresolved. The CDR3 spans 11 residues. V gave up 4 bases and J gave up 1 base, with 4 bases separating them. Germline V gives CDR1 DFQATT, CDR2 SNEGSKA (reference sequence). DNA for the CDR3: TGCAGTGCTAAGGATAACTATGGCTACACCTTC. It yields the protein CSAKDNYGYTF.

This chain connects TRBV6-9 to TRBJ2-7, with D perhaps TRBD2 (7 bases). V was cut by 5 bases and J by 0 bases, with 14 bases left in between. The CDR3 contains 15 residues. Germline CDR1 reads MNHGY; CDR2 reads SVAAGI. CDR3: CASSRGGPTSYEQYF. The CDR3 region has the DNA TGTGCCAGCAGTAGGGGGGGCCCCACCTCCTACGAGCAGTACTTC.

The rearrangement uses TRBV5-1 and TRBJ2-7; possibly TRBD1 for D (6 bases). V shed 4 bases and J shed 3 bases, with 14 bases lying between them. Germline CDR1 reads SGHRS; CDR2 reads YFSETQ. The CDR3 spans 14 residues. CDR3 nucleotide sequence: TGCGCCAGCAGCCCGCAGACAGGAAACTACGAGCAGTACTTC. This sequence encodes CASSPQTGNYEQYF.

The chain is built from TRBV2 and TRBJ2-1; 8 bases map to TRBD2. With V trimmed by 7 bases and J by 5 bases, 7 bases remained unmatched. The CDR3 extends over 14 amino acids. CDR1 is SNHLY and CDR2 is FYNNEI in the germline V gene. DNA of the CDR3: TGTGCCAGCAAACTAGCGGTGACCAACAATGAGCAGTTCTTC. Translation: CASKLAVTNNEQFF.

This clone was seen a single time. The CDR3 DNA follows: TGTGCCAGCAGCTTGGTACGGACAGATACGCAGTATTTT. Its protein is CASSLVRTDTQYF. The chain combines TRBV7-2 with TRBJ2-3; D is uncertain. Trimming left V 3 bases short and J 3 bases short, with 7 bases between. Germline V gene lookup returns CDR1 SGHTA and CDR2 FQGNSA. The CDR3 loop spans 13 amino acids.